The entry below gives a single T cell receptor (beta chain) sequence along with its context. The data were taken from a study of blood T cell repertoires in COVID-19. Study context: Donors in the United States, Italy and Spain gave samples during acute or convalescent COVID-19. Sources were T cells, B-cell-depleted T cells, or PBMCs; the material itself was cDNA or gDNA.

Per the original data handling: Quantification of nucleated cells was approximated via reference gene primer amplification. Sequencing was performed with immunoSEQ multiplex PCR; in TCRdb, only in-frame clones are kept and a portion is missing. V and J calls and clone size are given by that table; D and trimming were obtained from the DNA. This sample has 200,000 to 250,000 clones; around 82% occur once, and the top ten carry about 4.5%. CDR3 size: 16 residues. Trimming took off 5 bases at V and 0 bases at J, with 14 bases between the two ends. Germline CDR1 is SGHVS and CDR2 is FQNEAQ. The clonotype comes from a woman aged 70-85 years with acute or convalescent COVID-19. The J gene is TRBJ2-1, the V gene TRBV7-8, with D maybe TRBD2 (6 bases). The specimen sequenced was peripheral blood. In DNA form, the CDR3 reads TGTGCCAGCAGCCGACTCGGGGGAAGCTCCTACAATGAGCAGTTCTTC. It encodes CASSRLGGSSYNEQFF. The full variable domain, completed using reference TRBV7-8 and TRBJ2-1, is GAGVSQSPRYKVAKRGQDVALRCDPISGHVSLFWYQQALGQGPEFLTYFQNEAQLDKSGLPSDRFFAERPEGSVSTLKIQRTQQEDSAVYLCASSRLGGSSYNEQFFGPGTRLTVL.